This is a list of T cell receptor beta chains from one sample in a study of CD8+CD57+ T cells in acquired aplastic anemia. TCRdb redid the calling of the reads with MiXCR, one entry per CDR3 protein. The sample consists of about 190,000 distinct CDR3 sequences, less than 65% of them appearing once. The specimen sequenced was sorted CD4+, CD8+, or CD8+CD57+ T cells (not recorded which) from PBMCs. Source of these receptors: a human donor in good health, serving as a control. CDR3s include the opening cysteine and the closing phenylalanine or tryptophan. The order of the fields is clone size, V gene, CDR3 protein. The size of a clone is reported for some rows only, either as once, few or many, or as a class for expanded clones.

clone_size: NA
v_call: TRBV5-1
cdr3_aa: CANGQYNEQFF

clone_size: many
v_call: TRBV7-2
cdr3_aa: CASSFVSGGAYNEQFF

clone_size: many
v_call: TRBV5-6
cdr3_aa: CASSLAGPRDEQFF

clone_size: many
v_call: TRBV7-9
cdr3_aa: CASSFNNEKLFF

clone_size: NA
v_call: TRBV7-6
cdr3_aa: CASSDNRSGTPLHF

clone_size: many
v_call: TRBV6-1
cdr3_aa: CASTGGTTLWETQYF

clone_size: many
v_call: TRBV20-1
cdr3_aa: CSARDVTRVGNSPLHF

clone_size: NA
v_call: TRBV25-1
cdr3_aa: CASRAGLATDTQYF

clone_size: many
v_call: TRBV6-5
cdr3_aa: CASSSTGSSYEQYF

clone_size: NA
v_call: TRBV9
cdr3_aa: CASSVGPRETQYF

clone_size: many
v_call: TRBV7-3
cdr3_aa: CASSLWGGEKLFF

clone_size: NA
v_call: TRBV12-3/TRBV12-4
cdr3_aa: CASSEYTGTNEKLFF

clone_size: many
v_call: TRBV5-1
cdr3_aa: CASSLGGTGKYEQYF

clone_size: many
v_call: TRBV20-1
cdr3_aa: CSGGGNTEAFF

clone_size: many
v_call: TRBV20-1
cdr3_aa: CSANYGYTF

clone_size: once
v_call: TRBV25-1
cdr3_aa: CASAGPTSRQGGSYNSPLHF

clone_size: NA
v_call: TRBV19
cdr3_aa: CASSIDGAGGDEQYF

clone_size: once
v_call: TRBV29-1
cdr3_aa: CSVLTGGQETQYF

clone_size: few
v_call: TRBV7-6
cdr3_aa: CASSRTEGTEQYF

clone_size: NA
v_call: TRBV15
cdr3_aa: CATSRVGWDQPQHF

clone_size: NA
v_call: TRBV7-2
cdr3_aa: CASSPEFTGELFF

clone_size: NA
v_call: TRBV24-1
cdr3_aa: CATSDLLSFTADQPQHF

clone_size: NA
v_call: TRBV14
cdr3_aa: CASSQKDRGFPTDTQYF

clone_size: NA
v_call: TRBV6-2/TRBV6-3
cdr3_aa: CASSSPGRTNTGELSF

clone_size: NA
v_call: TRBV10-2
cdr3_aa: CASNAGTGVSYDEQFF

clone_size: few
v_call: TRBV20-1
cdr3_aa: CSATLAGGPNEQFF

clone_size: NA
v_call: TRBV7-7
cdr3_aa: CASSFTVRGEQYF

clone_size: once
v_call: TRBV4-2
cdr3_aa: CASSQDFGGLNSPLHF

clone_size: many
v_call: TRBV7-9
cdr3_aa: CASSQGTDETDTQYF

clone_size: many
v_call: TRBV5-4
cdr3_aa: CASSLQWANSPLHF

clone_size: NA
v_call: TRBV10-3
cdr3_aa: CASRTAGTGKANYGYTF

clone_size: NA
v_call: TRBV5-5
cdr3_aa: CASSVDLGGYTF

clone_size: many
v_call: TRBV14
cdr3_aa: CASSHGQGARGARHNEQFF

clone_size: many
v_call: TRBV24-1
cdr3_aa: CATSVPTGTDTQYF

clone_size: NA
v_call: TRBV19
cdr3_aa: CASSRTAPYEQYF

clone_size: many
v_call: TRBV24-1
cdr3_aa: CATSDPGSGMAETQYF

clone_size: NA
v_call: TRBV10-3
cdr3_aa: CAISGAGTGKSSKETQYF

clone_size: NA
v_call: TRBV29-1
cdr3_aa: CSDRDTANYGYTF

clone_size: once
v_call: TRBV10-3
cdr3_aa: CAIREGLSNQPQHF

clone_size: NA
v_call: TRBV19
cdr3_aa: CASSILGQASNQPQHF

clone_size: NA
v_call: TRBV2
cdr3_aa: CATGTGANYGYTF

clone_size: NA
v_call: TRBV10-3
cdr3_aa: CAIKSGGARQETQYF

clone_size: NA
v_call: TRBV24-1
cdr3_aa: CATSDMTGNSNQPQHF

clone_size: NA
v_call: TRBV2
cdr3_aa: CASSEAQEGQYF

clone_size: NA
v_call: TRBV10-3
cdr3_aa: CAISEPRQPQHF

clone_size: NA
v_call: TRBV4-3
cdr3_aa: CVSSQDLEQGRQGYTF

clone_size: NA
v_call: TRBV2
cdr3_aa: CASSLRTEAFF

clone_size: NA
v_call: TRBV28
cdr3_aa: CASSRRNRDTEAFF

clone_size: NA
v_call: TRBV9
cdr3_aa: CASRRALNTGELFF

clone_size: NA
v_call: TRBV20-1
cdr3_aa: CSARGYSAEYEQYF